Listed below are T cell receptor beta chains from one sample, sequenced in a study of blood T cell repertoires in COVID-19. Profiling relied on immunoSEQ multiplex PCR, and the TCRdb table lists in-frame clones only, not all of them. The profile covers over 200,000 clones, with approximately 88% appearing a single time and under 4.5% taken by the ten largest. The sequenced sample consisted of PBMCs or T cells enriched from blood (not recorded which). These receptors were taken from a young woman who had been exposed to COVID-19. The CDR3 runs from the conserved cysteine through the conserved F or W. D genes are given only for firm matches. Clone sizes are given selectively: once, few, many, or a class where the clone is expanded.

clone size: -
J gene: TRBJ1-2
V gene: TRBV10-1
D gene: TRBD1
CDR3 protein: CASSPGTVPFGYTF
CDR3 DNA: TGCGCCAGCAGCCCAGGGACAGTCCCGTTTGGCTACACCTTC

clone size: once
J gene: TRBJ1-1
V gene: TRBV19
D gene: -
CDR3 protein: CASSIDESPEAFF
CDR3 DNA: TGTGCCAGTAGTATAGATGAGAGCCCTGAAGCTTTCTTT

clone size: -
J gene: TRBJ2-7
V gene: TRBV19
D gene: -
CDR3 protein: CASSIDPGGSYEQYF
CDR3 DNA: TGTGCCAGTAGTATAGATCCCGGGGGATCCTACGAGCAGTACTTC

clone size: -
J gene: TRBJ2-7
V gene: TRBV4-1
D gene: -
CDR3 protein: CASSRREDQSSYEQYF
CDR3 DNA: TGCGCCAGCAGCCGGAGGGAGGATCAGAGCTCCTACGAGCAGTACTTC

clone size: -
J gene: TRBJ1-3
V gene: TRBV2
D gene: -
CDR3 protein: CASSGGASSGNTIYF
CDR3 DNA: TGTGCCAGCAGTGGTGGTGCCAGCTCTGGAAACACCATATATTTT

clone size: -
J gene: TRBJ2-2
V gene: TRBV24-1
D gene: TRBD2
CDR3 protein: CATSKASGRAAGELFF
CDR3 DNA: TGTGCCACCAGTAAAGCCAGCGGGAGGGCGGCAGGGGAGCTGTTTTTT

clone size: -
J gene: TRBJ2-7
V gene: TRBV7-8
D gene: TRBD2
CDR3 protein: CASSLVATGGAYEQYF
CDR3 DNA: TGTGCCAGCAGCTTAGTAGCAACGGGAGGTGCCTACGAGCAGTACTTC

clone size: once
J gene: TRBJ1-1
V gene: TRBV6-2/TRBV6-3
D gene: -
CDR3 protein: CASSYSVAHTEAFF
CDR3 DNA: TGTGCCAGCAGTTACTCGGTGGCCCACACTGAAGCTTTCTTT

clone size: -
J gene: TRBJ2-4
V gene: TRBV6-1
D gene: -
CDR3 protein: CASSENRLLASLLAKNIQYF
CDR3 DNA: TGTGCCAGCAGTGAAAACAGGCTCTTGGCTTCCCTACTAGCCAAAAACATTCAGTACTTC

clone size: -
J gene: TRBJ2-5
V gene: TRBV10-3
D gene: -
CDR3 protein: CAISVVDQGQGETQYF
CDR3 DNA: TGTGCCATCAGTGTTGTGGACCAGGGGCAGGGGGAGACCCAGTACTTC

clone size: -
J gene: TRBJ2-1
V gene: TRBV5-1
D gene: -
CDR3 protein: CASSLGLDYNEQFF
CDR3 DNA: TGCGCCAGCAGCTTGGGTCTAGACTACAATGAGCAGTTCTTC

clone size: -
J gene: TRBJ1-4
V gene: TRBV6-6
D gene: TRBD1
CDR3 protein: CASRRQGRGLVREKLFF
CDR3 DNA: TGTGCCAGCAGGCGACAGGGTCGAGGTTTGGTACGTGAAAAACTGTTTTTT

clone size: -
J gene: TRBJ2-7
V gene: TRBV7-9
D gene: -
CDR3 protein: CASRDHRYPSYEQYF
CDR3 DNA: TGTGCCAGCAGGGACCACAGGTACCCCTCCTACGAGCAGTACTTC

clone size: -
J gene: TRBJ1-2
V gene: TRBV5-6
D gene: -
CDR3 protein: CASSLWRREEVYGYTF
CDR3 DNA: TGTGCCAGCAGCCTCTGGCGGAGGGAAGAGGTTTATGGCTACACCTTC

clone size: -
J gene: TRBJ2-1
V gene: TRBV6-6
D gene: TRBD2
CDR3 protein: CASSYGTSGRQEQFF
CDR3 DNA: TGTGCCAGCAGTTACGGGACTAGCGGGAGGCAGGAGCAGTTCTTC

clone size: -
J gene: TRBJ2-3
V gene: TRBV30
D gene: -
CDR3 protein: CAWSQGRKADTQYF
CDR3 DNA: TGTGCCTGGAGCCAGGGCAGGAAAGCAGATACGCAGTATTTT

clone size: -
J gene: TRBJ1-1
V gene: TRBV7-3
D gene: -
CDR3 protein: CASGIDRNTEAFF
CDR3 DNA: TGTGCCAGCGGGATAGACAGGAACACTGAAGCTTTCTTT

clone size: once
J gene: TRBJ2-1
V gene: TRBV7-6
D gene: TRBD2
CDR3 protein: CASSLGASGSRNEQFF
CDR3 DNA: TGTGCCAGCAGCTTAGGTGCTAGCGGGAGTAGGAATGAGCAGTTCTTC

clone size: -
J gene: TRBJ1-2
V gene: TRBV9
D gene: TRBD1
CDR3 protein: CASSPRHRGANYGYTF
CDR3 DNA: TGTGCCAGCAGCCCCCGTCACAGGGGGGCTAACTATGGCTACACCTTC

clone size: -
J gene: TRBJ2-1
V gene: TRBV7-9
D gene: TRBD2
CDR3 protein: CASSLPGLAGGRGNNEQFF
CDR3 DNA: TGTGCCAGCAGCTTACCCGGACTAGCGGGAGGAAGAGGGAACAATGAGCAGTTCTTC

clone size: -
J gene: TRBJ2-7
V gene: TRBV4-1
D gene: TRBD2
CDR3 protein: CASSQEWTSGAYEQYF
CDR3 DNA: TGCGCCAGCAGCCAAGAGTGGACTAGCGGGGCCTACGAGCAGTACTTC

clone size: -
J gene: TRBJ1-2
V gene: TRBV18
D gene: TRBD1
CDR3 protein: CASSRETGGGYGYTF
CDR3 DNA: TGTGCCAGCTCACGGGAGACAGGGGGCGGCTATGGCTACACCTTC

clone size: -
J gene: TRBJ2-2
V gene: TRBV19
D gene: TRBD1
CDR3 protein: CASSGQGRVGELFF
CDR3 DNA: TGTGCCAGTAGTGGACAGGGTCGGGTCGGGGAGCTGTTTTTT

clone size: -
J gene: TRBJ2-7
V gene: TRBV13
D gene: TRBD2
CDR3 protein: CASSLGLAASYEQYF
CDR3 DNA: TGTGCCAGCAGCCTCGGACTAGCGGCCTCCTACGAGCAGTACTTC

clone size: -
J gene: TRBJ1-5
V gene: TRBV25-1
D gene: -
CDR3 protein: CASSDTGSNQPQHF
CDR3 DNA: TGTGCCAGCAGTGATACAGGGAGCAATCAGCCCCAGCATTTT

clone size: -
J gene: TRBJ1-2
V gene: TRBV14
D gene: -
CDR3 protein: CASSPVGSPNYGYTF
CDR3 DNA: TGTGCCAGCAGCCCCGTGGGGAGTCCCAACTATGGCTACACCTTC

clone size: -
J gene: TRBJ2-4
V gene: TRBV5-1
D gene: TRBD1
CDR3 protein: CASSFGQGAKNIQYF
CDR3 DNA: TGCGCCAGCAGCTTCGGACAGGGGGCCAAAAACATTCAGTACTTC